Sequencing of this T cell receptor (beta chain) was carried out in a study of patients and donors after allogeneic stem cell transplantation. TCRdb reprocessed the RT-PCR reads with MiXCR, giving one entry per CDR3 protein. This table holds 390,000 or so distinct CDR3 sequences, about a sixth found once. Germline V gene data show CDR1 as MGHRA and CDR2 as YSYEKL. V was clipped by 3 bases and J by 8 bases, with 16 bases between them. The CDR3 contains 14 residues. This clonotype appeared a few times. The chain has TRBV4-1 and TRBJ1-2; D is possibly TRBD1 (5 bases). The sequencing sample was made of blood, either unsorted or a sorted T cell fraction (not recorded which). This TCR was recovered from a human donor who was either an allogeneic HSCT recipient or a stem cell or donor lymphocyte infusion donor (not recorded which). It is not recorded whose cells these are; they may come from a transplant donor. The CDR3 protein is CASSQSQGPGGYTF. CDR3 DNA sequence: TGCGCCAGCAGCCAGTCCCAGGGTCCCGGGGGCTACACCTTC.